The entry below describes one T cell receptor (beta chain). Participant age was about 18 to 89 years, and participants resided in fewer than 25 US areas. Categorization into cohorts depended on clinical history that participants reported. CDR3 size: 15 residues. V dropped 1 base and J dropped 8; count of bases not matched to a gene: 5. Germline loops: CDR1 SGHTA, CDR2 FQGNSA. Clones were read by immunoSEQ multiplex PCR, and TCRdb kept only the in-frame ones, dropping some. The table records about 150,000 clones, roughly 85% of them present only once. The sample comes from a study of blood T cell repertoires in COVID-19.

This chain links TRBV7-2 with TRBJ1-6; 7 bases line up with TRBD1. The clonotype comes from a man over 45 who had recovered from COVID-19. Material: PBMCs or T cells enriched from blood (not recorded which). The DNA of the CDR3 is TGTGCCAGCAGCTTAGTGGGGGACAGTGATTCACCCCTCCACTTT. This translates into CASSLVGDSDSPLHF.